The 6 T cell receptor beta chains below were found in one sample sequenced in a study of blood T cell repertoires in COVID-19. TCRdb's copy holds only in-frame clones and misses some; the assay was immunoSEQ multiplex PCR. The data contain roughly 380,000 clones, around nine tenths of them singletons. The source material was peripheral blood. The receptors stem from a middle-aged woman with COVID-19, enrolled during active disease.

The CDR3 protein is CASSLNSGQPQHF. The CDR3, as DNA: TGTGCCAGCAGCTTAAACTCAGGTCAGCCCCAGCATTTT. The chain recombines TRBV7-3 with TRBJ1-5; unclear D gene. V was pared by 1 base and J by 6 bases, with 7 bases between. This CDR3 is 13 amino acids long. In germline, CDR1 is SGHTA, CDR2 FQGTGA.

V and J are TRBV3-1 (or the pseudogene TRBV3-2) and TRBJ1-1; D is uncertain. There are 12 residues in the CDR3. Germline loops: CDR1 LGHDT, CDR2 YNNKEL (reference sequence). Trimming removed 6 bases from V and 1 base from J, with 6 bases in between. The DNA of the CDR3 is TGTGCCAGCAGGACGGGGAACACTGAAGCTTTCTTT. This codes for CASRTGNTEAFF.

This chain connects TRBV25-1 to TRBJ2-4; D is undetermined. Germline assignment: CDR1 MGHDK and CDR2 SYGVNS. The V end lost 3 bases, the J end lost 0 bases, and 9 bases lay between the germline ends. The CDR3 is 15 amino acids. The CDR3 nucleotides read TGTGCCAGCAGTGATCCCTCCTTAGCCAAAAACATTCAGTACTTC. Translation gives CASSDPSLAKNIQYF. The full variable domain, rest sourced from reference TRBV25-1 and TRBJ2-4, is EADIYQTPRYLVIGTGKKITLECSQTMGHDKMYWYQQDPGMELHLIHYSYGVNSTEKGDLSSESTVSRIRTEHFPLTLESARPSHTSQYLCASSDPSLAKNIQYFGAGTRLSVL.

The chain combines TRBV6-5 with TRBJ2-6, with a weak D call TRBD1 (6 bases). The CDR3 sequence is 16 residues long. In germline, CDR1 is MNHEY, CDR2 SVGAGI. V gave up 0 bases and J gave up 1 base, with 7 bases separating them. This chain's CDR3 is CASSYSGTSGANVLTF. DNA of the CDR3: TGTGCCAGCAGTTACTCCGGGACATCTGGGGCCAACGTCCTGACTTTC.

The V and J genes are TRBV29-1 and TRBJ1-2; the match to TRBD1 covers 7 bases. The CDR3 extends over 13 amino acids. Germline V gene sequence: CDR1 SQVTM, CDR2 ANQGSEA. With 6 bases clipped from V and 0 bases from J, the junction kept 4 bases outside the gene matches. Here the CDR3 reads CSVRDSTNYGYTF. Here the CDR3 DNA reads TGCAGCGTCAGGGACAGTACTAACTATGGCTACACCTTC.

The V and J genes are TRBV7-3 and TRBJ1-2, with 8 nucleotides matching TRBD1. The germline gives CDR1 SGHTA, CDR2 FQGTGA. The CDR3 contains 15 residues. After removal of 2 bases from V and 8 bases from J, the junction contained 10 bases not matched to a gene. The CDR3 DNA follows: TGTGCCAGCAGCTTAGCTTCTGACAGGGGACGCGGCTACACCTTC. Translated, it gives CASSLASDRGRGYTF.